The 3 T cell receptor beta chains below come from one sample, sequenced in a study of blood T cells in healthy people across ages. For the second PCR, which ran for about 7 to 11 cycles, a sample-barcoded 5' primer and a J-beta primer mix were used. TCRdb re-called the 5' RACE reads through MiXCR, storing one row per CDR3 protein. The data contain approximately 1.5 million distinct CDR3 sequences, about 31% of them singletons. The source material was blood. These receptors were taken from a woman younger than 45 in good health.

The chain employs TRBV6-1 and TRBJ2-3; D remains unclear. CDR3 length: 12 residues. V was pared by 7 bases and J by 4 bases, with 9 bases between. Germline CDR1 is MNHNS and CDR2 is SASEGT. The CDR3 loop is CASKLASDTQYF. CDR3 nucleotide sequence: TGTGCCAGCAAACTGGCTTCAGATACGCAGTATTTT.

The chain combines TRBV11-3 with TRBJ2-1, with D tentatively TRBD2 (6 bases). Per the germline V gene, CDR1 is SGHNT and CDR2 is YENEEA. This CDR3 spans 18 amino acids. V was shortened by 0 bases and J by 0 bases, with 15 bases between the two germline ends. The chain's CDR3 is CASSLEPVRGSSYNEQFF. The CDR3 DNA reads TGTGCCAGCAGCTTAGAGCCGGTCCGGGGGAGCTCCTACAATGAGCAGTTCTTC.

V is TRBV28 and J is TRBJ2-3; TRBD1 might be the D (6 bases). Germline values: CDR1 MDHEN, CDR2 SYDVKM. This CDR3 is 12 amino acids long. Trimming pared 6 bases from V and 14 bases from J, leaving 18 bases between. The CDR3 loop reads CASSPGQTNGYF. In DNA, the CDR3 is TGTGCCAGCAGCCCCGGACAGACAAACGGGTATTTT.